These 13 T cell receptor beta chains were all obtained from the same sample, sequenced in a study of blood T cell repertoires in COVID-19. Clones were read by immunoSEQ multiplex PCR, and TCRdb kept only the in-frame ones, dropping some. The sample holds about 150,000 clones, almost 85% seen once. Sequenced material: peripheral blood. The receptors were sampled from a human donor with acute or convalescent COVID-19. The donor label of this sample is uncertain.

The J gene is TRBJ1-5, the V gene TRBV6-6; D ambiguous. CDR1 and CDR2 from the germline V gene are MNHNY and SVGAGI (reference sequence). Trimming removed 0 bases from V and 5 bases from J, with 5 bases in between. The CDR3 has 13 residues. CDR3 DNA: TGTGCCAGCAGTTACTCGAGAGATCAGCCCCAGCATTTT. Translated, it gives CASSYSRDQPQHF.

The chain employs TRBV19 and TRBJ1-5, with D possibly TRBD1 on 5 matching bases. V dropped 7 bases and J dropped 3 bases, with 13 bases sitting between them. This CDR3 comprises 14 residues. Per the germline V gene, CDR1 is LNHDA and CDR2 is SQIVND (reference sequence). The CDR3: CASTVAGHNQPQHF. In DNA, the CDR3 is TGTGCCAGTACAGTTGCCGGACACAATCAGCCCCAGCATTTT.

The gene calls are TRBV20-1 and TRBJ1-2, with TRBD1 matching 8 bases. This CDR3 contains 11 residues. Looked up from germline, CDR1 is DFQATT and CDR2 is SNEGSKA (reference sequence). Trimming at V came to 8 bases and at J to 7 bases, leaving 6 bases not matched to a gene. The chain's CDR3 is CSPGTGGGYTF. CDR3 bases: TGCAGTCCCGGGACAGGTGGTGGCTACACCTTC.

V gene TRBV11-2 combines with J gene TRBJ1-1; possibly TRBD1 for D (6 bases). The CDR3 loop spans 14 amino acids. Germline CDR1 SGHAT, CDR2 FQNNGV. Trimming took 5 bases from V and 3 from J, leaving 13 bases between them. DNA for the CDR3: TGTGCCAGCAGCCCCGGGGGGCTTGACACTGAAGCTTTCTTT. Protein sequence: CASSPGGLDTEAFF.

This chain uses TRBV13 with TRBJ1-4; D may be TRBD1 (5 bases). Trimming stripped 5 bases from V and 4 bases from J, with 14 bases between. Per germline, CDR1 PRHDT and CDR2 FYEKMQ (reference sequence). CDR3 length: 15 residues. CDR3 DNA: TGTGCCAGCAGCGTGGGCGGGACTTATAATGAAAAACTGTTTTTT. Translating gives CASSVGGTYNEKLFF. The full variable domain, rest sourced from reference TRBV13 and TRBJ1-4, is AAGVIQSPRHLIKEKRETATLKCYPIPRHDTVYWYQQGPGQDPQFLISFYEKMQSDKGSIPDRFSAQQFSDYHSELNMSSLELGDSALYFCASSVGGTYNEKLFFGSGTQLSVL.

CDR3 loop: CAWSVRGAADTQYF. The CDR3 DNA reads TGTGCCTGGAGTGTACGCGGGGCGGCAGATACGCAGTATTTT. The chain combines TRBV30 with TRBJ2-3; perhaps TRBD2 as D (6 bases). Deletions cut 0 bases from V and 4 bases from J, with 11 bases between. Looked up from germline, CDR1 is GTSNPN and CDR2 is SVGIG (reference sequence). The CDR3 covers 14 residues.

The chain has TRBV7-8 and TRBJ1-1; D gene ambiguous. The CDR3 runs to 14 residues. Deletions cut 3 bases from V and 1 base from J, with 9 bases between. Germline lookup yields CDR1 SGHVS and CDR2 FQNEAQ. In DNA form, the CDR3 reads TGTGCCAGCAGCTTCACGAGACAGAACACTGAAGCTTTCTTT. Amino acid sequence: CASSFTRQNTEAFF. The full variable domain, with the rest looked up from reference TRBV7-8 and TRBJ1-1, is GAGVSQSPRYKVAKRGQDVALRCDPISGHVSLFWYQQALGQGPEFLTYFQNEAQLDKSGLPSDRFFAERPEGSVSTLKIQRTQQEDSAVYLCASSFTRQNTEAFFGQGTRLTVV.

The CDR3 loop is CASSEPPGGARGGANVLTF. The CDR3 DNA is TGCGCCAGCAGTGAGCCCCCCGGGGGGGCGCGGGGTGGGGCCAACGTCCTGACTTTC. The chain employs TRBV10-1 and TRBJ2-6; 8 bases agree with TRBD2. Germline V CDR1 and CDR2: WNHNN, SYGVQD (reference sequence). CDR3 size: 19 residues. J gave up 3 bases and V 2 bases, and 12 bases lay outside the gene matches.

The V call is TRBV3-1 (or the pseudogene TRBV3-2), the J call TRBJ1-1; D call uncertain. CDR3 length: 12 amino acids. The V gene lost 1 base and the J gene lost 6 bases, with 6 bases spanning the gap. The germline V gene has CDR1 LGHDT and CDR2 YNNKEL (reference sequence). CDR3 nucleotide sequence: TGTGCCAGCAGCCAAGCTCTCTCTGAAGCTTTCTTT. It specifies CASSQALSEAFF.

This rearrangement joins TRBV6-5 to TRBJ1-2, with D tentatively TRBD1 (5 bases). V lost 6 bases, J lost 0 bases, and 14 bases lay in between. The CDR3 totals 15 residues. Germline-derived CDR1 and CDR2 are MNHEY and SVGAGI. The CDR3 sequence is CASRLNRQSNYGYTF. CDR3 nucleotide sequence: TGTGCCAGCAGGCTCAACCGACAGTCTAACTATGGCTACACCTTC.

This chain joins TRBV18 and TRBJ1-5; D is possibly TRBD1 (6 bases). The V end lost 6 bases, the J end lost 7 bases, and 13 bases lay between the germline ends. Germline V lookup: CDR1 KGHSH, CDR2 LQKENI. The CDR3 length is 13 residues. The CDR3 DNA sequence: TGTGCCAGCTCCACGACAGGTTCCCAGCCCCAGCATTTT. Its protein is CASSTTGSQPQHF.

V gene TRBV5-4 combines with J gene TRBJ1-2, with D uncertain. The CDR3 length is 14 residues. Deletions cut 9 bases from V and 0 bases from J, with 15 bases between. The germline CDR1 and CDR2 sequences are SGHNT and YYREEE (reference sequence). The CDR3 protein is CATLGFEANYGYTF. The CDR3 nucleotides read TGTGCCACCCTCGGGTTCGAAGCTAACTATGGCTACACCTTC.

The chain couples TRBV5-6 to TRBJ1-2, with TRBD1 matching over 8 bases. Germline CDR1 is SGHDT and CDR2 is YYEEEE. The length of the CDR3 is 14 residues. The junction had 5 bases not matched to a gene; V was cut back by 3 bases and J by 4 bases. CDR3 in amino acids: CASSSTGAGYGYTF. CDR3 nucleotides: TGTGCCAGCAGCTCGACAGGGGCGGGCTATGGCTACACCTTC.